This record covers a single T cell receptor (beta chain). What it binds is not known. The data are from a study of cytomegalovirus exposure and HLA in healthy donors. General study results and limits: Later analysis reportedly placed an Asian-associated ancestry cluster below the roughly 640-donor mean in N-insertions. Several of the most significant clusters were apparently associated with common viral pathogens in a later analysis. Some segments of the V type, notably TRBV6-2 and TRBV6-3, were excluded as indistinguishable. In a later analysis, TCR association rates varied by HLA locus: DRB1 most, HLA-C fewest.

Germline lookup yields CDR1 SGHRS and CDR2 YFSETQ. This CDR3 has 13 residues. With 0 bases clipped from V and 10 bases from J, the junction kept 4 bases outside the gene matches. The PCR had 60 Vbeta and 13 Jbeta primers. The repertoire was sequenced with immunoSEQ multiplex PCR; TCRdb's copy has only in-frame clones and lacks some. In the table there are over 60,000 clones, 60% to 75% of which are singletons. Sequencing was done on a sample of PBMCs. The rearrangement uses TRBV5-1 and TRBJ1-2, with 9 bases matching TRBD1. The clonotype comes from a male donor in good health and CMV-seropositive. CDR3 sequence reads: CASSLESQGAYTF. The CDR3 nucleotides are TGCGCCAGCAGCTTGGAATCACAGGGGGCCTACACCTTC.